This TCR beta chain was captured in a study of identical twins. General observations from the study: The authors noted that invariant MAIT and iNKT cells could partly confound zero-insertion analyses.

This clonotype has just a few counts. The antigen is undetermined. The CDR3 runs 16 residues. Germline lookup yields CDR1 MNHEY and CDR2 SMNVEV (reference sequence). With 3 bases removed from V and 0 bases from J, the gap between germline ends came to 15 bases. TCRdb re-called the 5' RACE reads with MiXCR, one entry per CDR3 protein. The sample lists fewer than 250,000 distinct CDR3 sequences; about a sixth were seen once. These data were likewise used in another study, on T cells expressing NK-cell markers.

The chain carries TRBV27 and TRBJ2-7; TRBD1 or TRBD2 may be the D gene (5 bases each). The sequenced sample was CD8+ T cells sorted from blood. The TCR originated in a woman under 30 in good health. The CDR3 coding sequence is TGTGCCAGCAGTTTTGGGCTCGCAGGGAGCTCCTACGAGCAGTACTTC. The encoded protein is CASSFGLAGSSYEQYF.